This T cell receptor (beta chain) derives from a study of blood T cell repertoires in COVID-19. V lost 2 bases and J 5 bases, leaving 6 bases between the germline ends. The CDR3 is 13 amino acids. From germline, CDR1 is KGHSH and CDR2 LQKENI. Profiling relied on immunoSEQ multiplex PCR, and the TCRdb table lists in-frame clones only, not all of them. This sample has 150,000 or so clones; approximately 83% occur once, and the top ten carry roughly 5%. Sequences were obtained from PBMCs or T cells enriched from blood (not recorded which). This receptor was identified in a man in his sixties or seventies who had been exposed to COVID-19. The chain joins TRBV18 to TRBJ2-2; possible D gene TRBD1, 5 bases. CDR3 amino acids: CASSPDRTGELFF. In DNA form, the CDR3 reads TGTGCCAGCTCACCAGACAGAACCGGGGAGCTGTTTTTT.